The rows below give T cell receptor beta chains drawn from one sample of a study of T cell changes during pregnancy in multiple sclerosis. The repertoire was sequenced with immunoSEQ multiplex PCR; TCRdb's copy has only in-frame clones and lacks some. The profile shows more than 35,000 clones, more than 70% of them singletons. The sequencing used CD4+ T cells from peripheral blood mononuclear cells, collected after pregnancy. The receptors were gathered from a female donor in good health, enrolled as a control in a pregnancy study. Each CDR3 is given with its conserved first and last residue. D genes are given only for firm matches. Rows may omit the clone size; those that give it use once, few, many or a size class.

j_gene: TRBJ1-6; d_gene: .; v_gene: TRBV6-1; abundance: .; CDR3aa: CASSELRINPLHF; CDR3nt: TGTGCCAGCAGTGAACTCAGGATAAACCCCCTCCACTTT
j_gene: TRBJ1-5; d_gene: TRBD1; v_gene: TRBV15; abundance: .; CDR3aa: CATSRGQGSNQPQHF; CDR3nt: TGTGCCACCAGCCGTGGACAGGGCTCAAATCAGCCCCAGCATTTT
j_gene: TRBJ2-3; d_gene: TRBD2; v_gene: TRBV14; abundance: .; CDR3aa: CASSQIAGGRGTDTQYF; CDR3nt: TGTGCCAGCAGCCAAATAGCGGGGGGGCGTGGCACAGATACGCAGTATTTT
j_gene: TRBJ1-1; d_gene: TRBD1; v_gene: TRBV11-2; abundance: once; CDR3aa: CASRGPGQGNTEAFF; CDR3nt: TGTGCCAGCAGGGGCCCGGGACAGGGTAACACTGAAGCTTTCTTT
j_gene: TRBJ2-1; d_gene: TRBD2; v_gene: TRBV5-3; abundance: .; CDR3aa: CARSGDYHSYNEQFF; CDR3nt: TGTGCCAGAAGCGGGGACTACCACTCCTACAATGAGCAGTTCTTC
j_gene: TRBJ1-3; d_gene: TRBD1; v_gene: TRBV29-1; abundance: .; CDR3aa: CSARTGVAGNTIYF; CDR3nt: TGCAGCGCCCGCACAGGGGTGGCTGGAAACACCATATATTTT
j_gene: TRBJ2-5; d_gene: .; v_gene: TRBV27; abundance: .; CDR3aa: CASREINEETQYF; CDR3nt: TGTGCCAGCAGAGAGATAAATGAAGAGACCCAGTACTTC
j_gene: TRBJ2-5; d_gene: TRBD1; v_gene: TRBV11-2; abundance: .; CDR3aa: CASRPPGQGALETQYF; CDR3nt: TGTGCCAGCAGGCCACCAGGGCAGGGGGCATTGGAGACCCAGTACTTC
j_gene: TRBJ2-7; d_gene: .; v_gene: TRBV2; abundance: few; CDR3aa: CASSDDRQKREQYF; CDR3nt: TGTGCCAGCAGTGATGACAGGCAGAAACGCGAGCAGTACTTC
j_gene: TRBJ2-7; d_gene: .; v_gene: TRBV30; abundance: .; CDR3aa: CAWSVRGYEQYF; CDR3nt: TGTGCCTGGAGTGTACGGGGCTACGAGCAGTACTTC
j_gene: TRBJ2-7; d_gene: TRBD2; v_gene: TRBV6-5; abundance: .; CDR3aa: CASTLPGGYEQYF; CDR3nt: TGTGCCAGCACTCTACCCGGGGGGTACGAGCAGTACTTC
j_gene: TRBJ1-3; d_gene: .; v_gene: TRBV28; abundance: once; CDR3aa: CASTRTGWSGNTIYF; CDR3nt: TGTGCCAGCACTCGCACGGGGTGGTCTGGAAACACCATATATTTT
j_gene: TRBJ2-4; d_gene: TRBD2; v_gene: TRBV6-1; abundance: .; CDR3aa: CASAGGAKNIQYF; CDR3nt: TGTGCCAGCGCGGGGGGGGCCAAAAACATTCAGTACTTC
j_gene: TRBJ1-1; d_gene: .; v_gene: TRBV2; abundance: once; CDR3aa: CASSVGEATEAFF; CDR3nt: TGTGCCAGCAGTGTAGGGGAGGCCACTGAAGCTTTCTTT
j_gene: TRBJ1-2; d_gene: TRBD1; v_gene: TRBV7-2; abundance: .; CDR3aa: CASSVGYSRDRSKYGYTF; CDR3nt: TGTGCCAGCAGCGTAGGATATAGCCGGGACAGGTCCAAGTATGGCTACACCTTC
j_gene: TRBJ2-5; d_gene: TRBD1; v_gene: TRBV19; abundance: .; CDR3aa: CASRQGKETQYF; CDR3nt: TGTGCCAGTCGACAGGGAAAGGAGACCCAGTACTTC
j_gene: TRBJ1-2; d_gene: TRBD1; v_gene: TRBV5-1; abundance: .; CDR3aa: CASSPRTGGKGYTF; CDR3nt: TGCGCCAGCAGCCCCCGGACAGGGGGCAAGGGCTACACCTTC
j_gene: TRBJ2-7; d_gene: .; v_gene: TRBV6-6; abundance: .; CDR3aa: CASRSTLEGGYEQYF; CDR3nt: TGTGCCAGCAGAAGCACCCTAGAGGGGGGGTACGAGCAGTACTTC
j_gene: TRBJ1-2; d_gene: .; v_gene: TRBV28; abundance: .; CDR3aa: CASSFRGLGGYTF; CDR3nt: TGTGCCAGCAGTTTCCGGGGTTTGGGAGGCTACACCTTC
j_gene: TRBJ1-4; d_gene: .; v_gene: TRBV5-4; abundance: .; CDR3aa: CASSPGGVEEKLFF; CDR3nt: TGTGCCAGCAGCCCGGGGGGGGTGGAAGAAAAACTGTTTTTT
j_gene: TRBJ1-5; d_gene: TRBD1; v_gene: TRBV4-1; abundance: .; CDR3aa: CASSQGTGDSQPQHF; CDR3nt: TGCGCCAGCAGCCAAGGGACAGGGGATAGTCAGCCCCAGCATTTT
j_gene: TRBJ1-2; d_gene: TRBD1; v_gene: TRBV6-1; abundance: .; CDR3aa: CASSEVGGQGHGYTF; CDR3nt: TGTGCCAGCAGTGAAGTAGGGGGACAGGGTCACGGCTACACCTTC
j_gene: TRBJ2-1; d_gene: .; v_gene: TRBV5-1; abundance: .; CDR3aa: CASSLGAQRASSYNEQFF; CDR3nt: TGCGCCAGCAGCTTGGGCGCCCAGCGGGCTAGCTCCTACAATGAGCAGTTCTTC
j_gene: TRBJ1-2; d_gene: .; v_gene: TRBV5-6; abundance: .; CDR3aa: CASSFYSRQSFYGYTF; CDR3nt: TGTGCCAGCAGCTTTTATTCTAGACAGTCCTTCTATGGCTACACCTTC
j_gene: TRBJ2-3; d_gene: .; v_gene: TRBV10-3; abundance: .; CDR3aa: CAINAGATDTQYF; CDR3nt: TGTGCCATCAACGCGGGTGCCACAGATACGCAGTATTTT
j_gene: TRBJ1-1; d_gene: .; v_gene: TRBV6-5; abundance: .; CDR3aa: CASSYVRGQGNTEAFF; CDR3nt: TGTGCCAGCAGTTACGTGCGGGGGCAGGGGAACACTGAAGCTTTCTTT
j_gene: TRBJ2-1; d_gene: TRBD2; v_gene: TRBV19; abundance: .; CDR3aa: CASSMGVAGVIDNEQFF; CDR3nt: TGTGCCAGTAGTATGGGAGTAGCGGGAGTGATCGACAATGAGCAGTTCTTC
j_gene: TRBJ1-1; d_gene: .; v_gene: TRBV27; abundance: .; CDR3aa: CASSSTRQALNTEAFF; CDR3nt: TGTGCCAGCAGCTCCACTCGACAGGCTTTGAACACTGAAGCTTTCTTT
j_gene: TRBJ2-1; d_gene: .; v_gene: TRBV7-3; abundance: .; CDR3aa: CASSSLSRGWGDEQFF; CDR3nt: TGTGCCAGCAGCTCCCTTTCAAGGGGATGGGGGGATGAGCAGTTCTTC
j_gene: TRBJ2-1; d_gene: TRBD1; v_gene: TRBV6-5; abundance: .; CDR3aa: CASSYWGQGAREQFF; CDR3nt: TGTGCCAGCAGTTATTGGGGACAGGGGGCAAGGGAGCAGTTCTTC